This TCR beta chain was documented in a study of metastatic and nonmetastatic thyroid tumors. The CDR3 extends over 13 amino acids. CDR1 SGHRS and CDR2 YFSETQ come from the germline V gene. V was clipped by 1 base and J by 2 bases, with 4 bases between them. TCRdb reassembled clones from the PCR reads with MiXCR. Of tens of thousands of clones in the sample, less than 30% were seen once. Prior to thyroid surgery, none of the patients had received any treatment. This clone has at least ten counts. The gene calls are TRBV5-1 and TRBJ1-3; D unclear. Sequenced input: blood. This receptor was identified in a male donor with papillary thyroid cancer or a benign thyroid nodule (not recorded which). Some clones in this sample may be carry-over from other donors' samples. CDR3 sequence reads: CASSLSTGNTIYF. The CDR3 coding sequence is TGCGCCAGCAGCTTGTCCACTGGAAACACCATATATTTT.